The 32 T cell receptor beta chains given below trace back to one sample, sequenced in a study of identical twins. Each CDR3 protein gets one entry after TCRdb re-called the 5' RACE reads with MiXCR. The sample lists about 520,000 distinct CDR3 sequences, approximately 22% occurring once. The sample was also linked to a second study, of T cells expressing NK-cell markers.

What was sequenced was CD4+ T cells sorted from blood. The source of these receptors is a woman aged 18-29 years in good health.

This clonotype was seen more than once but under ten times. The chain is built from TRBV7-3 and TRBJ2-1; 8 bases map to TRBD1. V shed 4 bases and J 7 bases; nucleotides not matched to a gene: 3. Germline CDR1 reads SGHTA; CDR2 reads FQGTGA. This CDR3 region has 13 residues. In DNA form, the CDR3 reads TGTGCCAGCAGCTCCGGACAGGGTAATGAGCAGTTCTTC. This encodes CASSSGQGNEQFF.

The V call is TRBV5-1, the J call TRBJ2-1; TRBD1 agrees at 9 bases. This CDR3 spans 16 amino acids. The ends lost 2 bases at V and 7 bases at J; junction bases unmatched: 10. Per germline, CDR1 SGHRS and CDR2 YFSETQ. The CDR3 DNA is TGCGCCAGCAGCTTTCCGATTGGGACAGGGCAAAATGAGCAGTTCTTC. It translates to CASSFPIGTGQNEQFF.

This clonotype turned up a few times. CDR3 coding DNA: TGTGCCATCAGTGACCGGACAGACCGGAGGGAAAAACTGTTTTTT. Translated: CAISDRTDRREKLFF. This chain links TRBV10-3 with TRBJ1-4, with D perhaps TRBD1 (6 bases). CDR3 size: 15 residues. Germline V gene lookup returns CDR1 ENHRY and CDR2 SYGVKD. With 3 bases removed from V and 8 bases from J, the gap between germline ends came to 16 bases.

The V call is TRBV4-3, the J call TRBJ1-2; weak D call: TRBD1 (6 bases). CDR1 is LGHNA, CDR2 YSLEER, per germline. Trimming removed 3 bases from V and 4 bases from J, with 15 bases in between. The CDR3 loop spans 15 amino acids. As DNA, the CDR3 is TGCGCCAGCAGCCAGCGGGTAGGACAGATCTATGGCTACACCTTC. Encoded protein: CASSQRVGQIYGYTF.

The chain employs TRBV7-2 and TRBJ2-3; TRBD1 agrees at 10 bases. Germline V gene data show CDR1 as SGHTA and CDR2 as FQGNSA. With V trimmed by 6 bases and J by 4 bases, 10 bases remained unmatched. The length of the CDR3 is 16 residues. The CDR3 loop reads CASSRQGAMSADTQYF. In DNA, the CDR3 is TGTGCCAGCAGTCGACAGGGGGCGATGAGTGCAGATACGCAGTATTTT.

The chain employs TRBV6-5 and TRBJ2-1; D remains ambiguous. The CDR3 is 12 residues long. Looked up from germline, CDR1 is MNHEY and CDR2 is SVGAGI. The V and J ends lost 5 bases and 4 bases respectively, with 6 bases between them. The CDR3 region has the DNA TGTGCCAGCAGTGCTCCTTACAATGAGCAGTTCTTC. As protein: CASSAPYNEQFF.

The rearrangement uses TRBV2 and TRBJ1-2; D unclear. Germline V gene sequence: CDR1 SNHLY, CDR2 FYNNEI. V gave up 1 base and J gave up 7 bases, with 13 bases separating them. The length of the CDR3 is 14 residues. In DNA form, the CDR3 reads TGTGCCAGCAGTGAAGTCCGGGGAATTCGTGGCTACACCTTC. Protein sequence: CASSEVRGIRGYTF.

The chain has TRBV20-1 and TRBJ2-3, with 11 bases fitting TRBD1. Per the germline V gene, CDR1 is DFQATT and CDR2 is SNEGSKA (reference sequence). With V trimmed by 6 bases and J by 4 bases, 9 bases remained unmatched. This CDR3 comprises 15 residues. CDR3 in amino acids: CSAAPGTGGSDTQYF. CDR3 nucleotide sequence: TGCAGTGCCGCACCCGGGACAGGGGGTTCAGATACGCAGTATTTT.

This chain links TRBV2 with TRBJ2-2, with D possibly TRBD2 on 5 matching bases. The CDR3 consists of 15 residues. V lost 4 bases to trimming and J lost 1 base, with 10 bases between them. Germline V gives CDR1 SNHLY, CDR2 FYNNEI. The CDR3 coding sequence is TGTGCCAGCAGTGTAATACGGGGGAACACCGGGGAGCTGTTTTTT. Its translation: CASSVIRGNTGELFF.

This clonotype has more than one count but fewer than ten. This chain connects TRBV7-3 to TRBJ2-3; no reliable D call. Deletions cut 1 base from V and 2 bases from J, with 7 bases between. This CDR3 is 14 amino acids long. Germline V gene lookup returns CDR1 SGHTA and CDR2 FQGTGA. The CDR3 protein is CASSLMGSTDTQYF. The CDR3 DNA reads as TGTGCCAGCAGCTTAATGGGCTCCACAGATACGCAGTATTTT.

This chain uses TRBV7-3 with TRBJ2-5; possible D gene TRBD1, 6 bases. Germline values: CDR1 SGHTA, CDR2 FQGTGA. V was shortened by 3 bases and J by 2 bases, with 13 bases between the two germline ends. The CDR3 length is 15 residues. The CDR3 spells CASSFSGAPQETQYF. In nucleotides, the CDR3 is TGTGCCAGCAGCTTCTCAGGGGCCCCTCAAGAGACCCAGTACTTC.

In DNA, the CDR3 is TGTGCCAGCAGCCAACAGAAGACCCAGTACTTC. As protein: CASSQQKTQYF. The chain uses TRBV16 and TRBJ2-5; no firm D call. Germline CDR1 reads KGHSY; CDR2 reads FQNENV. There are 11 residues in the CDR3. Trimming shortened V by 2 bases and J by 6 bases, and 4 bases separated the two germline ends.

V gene TRBV20-1 combines with J gene TRBJ2-1, with D perhaps matching TRBD2 (6 bases). V lost 4 bases to trimming and J lost 3 bases, with 10 bases between them. From germline, CDR1 is DFQATT and CDR2 SNEGSKA (reference sequence). CDR3 length: 13 residues. The CDR3 nucleotides read TGCAGTGCTATTGGAGGGAACTACAATGAGCAGTTCTTC. It specifies CSAIGGNYNEQFF.

This chain uses TRBV3-1 with TRBJ1-2; no reliable D call. The CDR3 sequence is 14 residues long. V lost 2 bases, J lost 6 bases, and 13 bases lay in between. Germline CDR1 is LGHDT and CDR2 is YNNKEL (reference sequence). The DNA of the CDR3 is TGTGCCAGCAGCCAACCGCTCGCGGTTCATGGCTACACCTTC. Its protein is CASSQPLAVHGYTF.

In this sample, this clonotype turned up a few times. The gene calls are TRBV10-3 and TRBJ1-1, with a weak D call TRBD1 (6 bases). Trimming shortened V by 3 bases and J by 0 bases, and 8 bases separated the two germline ends. The CDR3 spans 14 residues. Looked up from germline, CDR1 is ENHRY and CDR2 is SYGVKD. CDR3: CAISERQVNTEAFF. CDR3 coding DNA: TGTGCCATCAGTGAAAGACAGGTGAACACTGAAGCTTTCTTT.

This clonotype turned up a few times. This chain connects TRBV9 to TRBJ2-3; 7 bases agree with TRBD2. CDR1 is SGDLS and CDR2 is YYNGEE in the germline V gene. CDR3 length: 15 amino acids. Germline trimming cut 4 bases from V and 6 bases from J; bases unmatched to any gene: 11. CDR3 sequence: CASSPSSGPRDTQYF. DNA for the CDR3: TGTGCCAGCAGCCCCTCTAGCGGTCCTAGGGATACGCAGTATTTT.

This chain connects TRBV6-1 to TRBJ1-5; TRBD1 agrees at 7 bases. With 8 bases clipped from V and 4 bases from J, the junction kept 20 bases outside the gene matches. Germline-derived CDR1 and CDR2 are MNHNS and SASEGT. The CDR3 runs 18 residues. The CDR3 DNA sequence: TGTGCCAGCTTTGAACCGGGACAGTCCCCTTGGAGGAATCAGCCCCAGCATTTT. It is translated as CASFEPGQSPWRNQPQHF.

V gene TRBV15 combines with J gene TRBJ2-1; 7 bases map to TRBD1. The germline V gene encodes CDR1 LNHNV and CDR2 YYDKDF (reference sequence). The CDR3 runs to 16 residues. The V gene end was trimmed by 4 bases and the J gene end by 5 bases; junction bases not matched to a gene: 11. The CDR3 DNA is TGTGCCACCAGCAACCGACAGGGTCTTATACACAATGAGCAGTTCTTC. Translated, it gives CATSNRQGLIHNEQFF.

The sample holds many counts of this clonotype. The chain is built from TRBV10-3 and TRBJ2-7; 11 positions match TRBD2. The V gene's germline CDR1 is ENHRY and CDR2 SYGVKD. V lost 10 bases, J lost 1 base, and 6 bases stayed unmatched. The CDR3 consists of 14 residues. The CDR3 nucleotides are TGTGCCACTACTAGCGGGAGACAGTCCTACGAGCAGTACTTC. As protein: CATTSGRQSYEQYF.

The chain employs TRBV6-5 and TRBJ2-1; perhaps TRBD1 as D (5 bases). Trimming shortened V by 0 bases and J by 4 bases, and 13 bases separated the two germline ends. This CDR3 region has 16 residues. CDR1 and CDR2 from the germline V gene are MNHEY and SVGAGI. CDR3 sequence: CASSYSQGVGYNEQFF. The CDR3 bases are TGTGCCAGCAGTTACTCCCAGGGCGTCGGATACAATGAGCAGTTCTTC.

The V gene is TRBV12-3 or TRBV12-4, the J gene TRBJ2-6; tentative D call: TRBD1 (6 bases). The CDR3 runs 17 residues. V dropped 5 bases and J dropped 1 base, with 15 bases sitting between them. The CDR3 protein is CASSKGDTLSGANVLTF. CDR3 DNA: TGTGCCAGCAGTAAGGGGGACACTTTGTCTGGGGCCAACGTCCTGACTTTC.

V gene TRBV24-1 combines with J gene TRBJ2-2; 13 nucleotides agree with TRBD2. Trimming removed 3 bases from V and 5 bases from J; junction bases left unmatched: 2. The CDR3 has 16 residues. In germline, CDR1 is KGHDR, CDR2 SFDVKD. DNA of the CDR3: TGTGCCACCAGTGATCCGACTAGCGGGGGGACCGGGGAGCTGTTTTTT. Translation gives CATSDPTSGGTGELFF.

This clonotype was counted a few times. The chain uses TRBV10-3 and TRBJ2-7; no reliable D call. Trimming shortened V by 0 bases and J by 3 bases, and 6 bases separated the two germline ends. Germline values: CDR1 ENHRY, CDR2 SYGVKD. The CDR3 has 13 amino acids. The CDR3 DNA reads TGTGCCATCAGTGAGTCGGGCAACTACGAGCAGTACTTC. Its translation: CAISESGNYEQYF.

This clonotype was observed a handful of times. The rearrangement links TRBV4-3 to TRBJ1-2, with D tentatively TRBD1 (5 bases). Germline CDR1 reads LGHNA; CDR2 reads YSLEER. The CDR3 runs 16 residues. Trimming pared 0 bases from V and 2 bases from J, leaving 13 bases between. The chain's CDR3 is CASSQDERGDNYGYTF. The CDR3 bases are TGCGCCAGCAGCCAAGATGAAAGAGGGGACAACTATGGCTACACCTTC.

The chain links TRBV14 to TRBJ2-1; D call uncertain. This CDR3 region has 13 residues. With 1 base removed from V and 5 bases from J, the gap between germline ends came to 6 bases. CDR1 and CDR2 from the germline V gene are SGHDN and FVKESK. CDR3 residues: CASSQGRHNEQFF. The DNA for the CDR3 is TGTGCCAGCAGCCAAGGAAGGCACAATGAGCAGTTCTTC.

The sample holds many counts of this clonotype. The J gene is TRBJ2-1, the V gene TRBV9; maybe TRBD1 (6 bases). Germline lookup yields CDR1 SGDLS and CDR2 YYNGEE. Trimming left V 6 bases short and J 2 bases short, with 18 bases between. This CDR3 comprises 16 residues. CDR3 loop: CASNQAGEGPYNEQFF. Written as DNA, the CDR3 is TGTGCCAGCAACCAAGCAGGGGAAGGACCCTACAATGAGCAGTTCTTC.

The gene calls are TRBV20-1 and TRBJ2-3; 7 bases line up with TRBD2. The V and J ends lost 6 bases and 1 base, in that order; junction bases with no gene match: 7. The CDR3 covers 14 residues. Germline-derived CDR1 and CDR2 are DFQATT and SNEGSKA (reference sequence). The CDR3 region has the DNA TGCAGTGCCGCCCGGGGGGTGGGCACAGATACGCAGTATTTT. Residues: CSAARGVGTDTQYF.

The chain uses TRBV20-1 and TRBJ2-5, with 8 bases aligning to TRBD2. CDR1 is DFQATT, CDR2 SNEGSKA, per germline (reference sequence). Losses at the gene ends were 0 bases for V and 9 bases for J; bases not matched to a gene: 12. CDR3 length: 15 residues. The CDR3, as DNA: TGCAGTGCTAGAGATTTAGCGGGGACCTCGCCACCCCAGTACTTC. Its translation is CSARDLAGTSPPQYF.

The genes are TRBV29-1 and TRBJ1-3; D perhaps matches TRBD1 (6 bases). In germline, CDR1 is SQVTM, CDR2 ANQGSEA. The CDR3 is 14 residues long. V was clipped by 7 bases and J by 0 bases, with 13 bases between them. CDR3 loop: CSARTDVSGNTIYF. DNA of the CDR3: TGCAGCGCTCGGACAGACGTCTCTGGAAACACCATATATTTT.

The V gene is TRBV18, the J gene TRBJ2-1; tentatively, D is TRBD1 or TRBD2 (5 bases each). From germline, CDR1 is KGHSH and CDR2 LQKENI. The CDR3 is 14 amino acids. Trimming took off 0 bases at V and 7 bases at J, with 10 bases between the two ends. The CDR3 spells CASSPPMGVNEQFF. CDR3 nucleotide sequence: TGTGCCAGCTCACCACCTATGGGGGTGAATGAGCAGTTCTTC.

The chain recombines TRBV6-2 or TRBV6-3 with TRBJ2-3; D is unresolved. The V and J ends lost 7 bases and 0 bases respectively, with 11 bases between them. The CDR3 extends over 14 amino acids. The germline gives CDR1 MNHEY, CDR2 SVGEGT. The CDR3 here is CASTLRSSTDTQYF. CDR3 coding DNA: TGTGCCAGCACCCTCCGTTCTAGCACAGATACGCAGTATTTT.

V and J are TRBV20-1 and TRBJ1-2; D call uncertain. V lost 0 bases and J 4 bases, leaving 9 bases between the germline ends. The CDR3 runs to 13 residues. Germline CDR1 reads DFQATT; CDR2 reads SNEGSKA (reference sequence). CDR3 in DNA: TGCAGTGCTAGAGATCGGGCAGGCTATGGCTACACCTTC. Translation: CSARDRAGYGYTF.